Following are 12 T cell receptor beta chains from one sample sequenced in a study of blood T cell repertoires in COVID-19. Profiled with immunoSEQ multiplex PCR; TCRdb holds only in-frame clones, not every one. The profile covers 200,000 or so clones, with more than 70% appearing a single time and around 2.8% taken by the ten largest. The specimen was peripheral blood. These receptor sequences come from a woman in her fifties or sixties with acute or convalescent COVID-19.

V and J are TRBV11-2 and TRBJ1-5; 10 bases are a match to TRBD1. Germline CDR1 SGHAT, CDR2 FQNNGV. The V gene end was trimmed by 5 bases and the J gene end by 7 bases; junction bases not matched to a gene: 2. This CDR3 is built from 13 residues. The CDR3 DNA reads as TGTGCCAGCAGCCAGGACAGGGGGCAGCCCCAGCATTTT. It yields the protein CASSQDRGQPQHF. Based on the CDR3 plus reference TRBV11-2 and TRBJ1-5, the full variable domain is EAGVAQSPRYKIIEKRQSVAFWCNPISGHATLYWYQQILGQGPKLLIQFQNNGVVDDSQLPKDRFSAERLKGVDSTLKIQPAKLEDSAVYLCASSQDRGQPQHFGDGTRLSIL.

The chain joins TRBV7-6 to TRBJ1-2; 9 bases line up with TRBD1. Germline CDR1 and CDR2: SGHVS and FNYEAQ. J lost 0 bases, V lost 4 bases, and 12 bases had no gene match. CDR3 size: 18 residues. The CDR3 sequence: CASSSLGGQGATNYGYTF. The DNA of the CDR3 is TGTGCCAGCAGCTCATTAGGGGGACAGGGCGCCACTAACTATGGCTACACCTTC.

The rearrangement joins TRBV11-2 to TRBJ2-7, with 12 bases fitting TRBD2. CDR1 and CDR2 from the germline V gene are SGHAT and FQNNGV. Germline trimming cut 1 base from V and 3 bases from J; bases unmatched to any gene: 4. This CDR3 has 16 residues. The CDR3 sequence is CASSLGSSGRVYEQYF. The CDR3 DNA reads TGTGCCAGCAGCTTAGGTTCTAGCGGGAGGGTCTACGAGCAGTACTTC.

The rearrangement links TRBV6-2 or TRBV6-3 to TRBJ2-7; 7 bases align to TRBD1. Per germline, CDR1 MNHEY and CDR2 SVGEGT. With V trimmed by 6 bases and J by 3 bases, 8 bases remained unmatched. This CDR3 has 14 residues. Here the CDR3 DNA reads TGTGCCAGCAGCCGCCTAGGACAGGTCTACGAGCAGTACTTC. The encoded protein is CASSRLGQVYEQYF.

This rearrangement joins TRBV6-5 to TRBJ2-1; perhaps TRBD2 as D (5 bases). The V and J ends lost 6 bases and 4 bases respectively, with 16 bases between them. Germline-derived CDR1 and CDR2 are MNHEY and SVGAGI. The length of the CDR3 is 15 residues. CDR3 DNA sequence: TGTGCCAGCAGCCCCGTGGAGCGAGGGTACAATGAGCAGTTCTTC. It encodes CASSPVERGYNEQFF.

The CDR3 DNA is TGTGCCAGCAGCTCCGTTTTGGCGGGAGTCATCGGCTACAATGAGCAGTTCTTC. Its translation is CASSSVLAGVIGYNEQFF. J is TRBJ2-1 and V is TRBV7-2; 7 positions agree with TRBD2. Germline CDR1 and CDR2: SGHTA and FQGNSA. With V trimmed by 4 bases and J by 3 bases, 15 bases remained unmatched. This CDR3 has 18 residues.

This chain connects TRBV4-2 to TRBJ2-1; the match to TRBD2 covers 8 bases. The CDR3 runs 15 residues. Germline-derived CDR1 and CDR2 are LGHNA and YNFKEQ. The V and J ends lost 4 bases and 2 bases, in that order; junction bases with no gene match: 4. CDR3 amino acids: CASSRSGTPYNEQFF. In DNA form, the CDR3 reads TGTGCCAGCAGCCGTAGCGGGACGCCCTACAATGAGCAGTTCTTC.

V is TRBV7-9 and J is TRBJ2-5; D might be TRBD2 (6 bases). Trimming took 5 bases from V and 2 from J, leaving 9 bases between them. The CDR3 loop spans 13 amino acids. Per germline, CDR1 SEHNR and CDR2 FQNEAQ (reference sequence). CDR3 DNA: TGTGCCAGCAGCCGGACTATTCAAGAGACCCAGTACTTC. Amino acid sequence: CASSRTIQETQYF.

This chain uses TRBV27 with TRBJ2-2; D is ambiguous. The CDR3 extends over 13 amino acids. The germline V and J ends were trimmed by 3 bases and 6 bases, with 8 bases remaining between them. Germline lookup yields CDR1 MNHEY and CDR2 SMNVEV (reference sequence). The CDR3 protein is CASSFQVAGELFF. CDR3 bases: TGTGCCAGCAGTTTCCAGGTGGCCGGGGAGCTGTTTTTT.

This clone was seen once. This chain joins TRBV30 and TRBJ2-3; 11 bases match TRBD2. CDR1 GTSNPN and CDR2 SVGIG come from the germline V gene (reference sequence). The length of the CDR3 is 14 residues. The ends lost 3 bases at V and 3 bases at J; junction bases unmatched: 2. DNA of the CDR3: TGTGCCTGGAGGATAGCGGGAGGGACAGATACGCAGTATTTT. Translation: CAWRIAGGTDTQYF.

The V and J genes are TRBV14 and TRBJ2-2; D is undetermined. Germline assignment: CDR1 SGHDN and CDR2 FVKESK. V was pared by 6 bases and J by 7 bases, with 9 bases between. The length of the CDR3 is 12 residues. The CDR3 DNA reads as TGTGCCAGCAGAGAGGTTCTCGGGGAGCTGTTTTTT. Its translation is CASREVLGELFF.

V usage is TRBV19 and J usage is TRBJ1-2, with a weak D call TRBD1 (5 bases). Trimming left V 7 bases short and J 5 bases short, with 11 bases between. CDR3 length: 12 amino acids. Germline CDR1 reads LNHDA; CDR2 reads SQIVND (reference sequence). CDR3 nucleotides: TGTGCCAGTACCCCTCAGGGATATGGCTACACCTTC. Translation: CASTPQGYGYTF. Full variable domain (remainder filled in from reference TRBV19 and TRBJ1-2): DGGITQSPKYLFRKEGQNVTLSCEQNLNHDAMYWYRQDPGQGLRLIYYSQIVNDFQKGDIAEGYSVSREKKESFPLTVTSAQKNPTAFYLCASTPQGYGYTFGSGTRLTVV.